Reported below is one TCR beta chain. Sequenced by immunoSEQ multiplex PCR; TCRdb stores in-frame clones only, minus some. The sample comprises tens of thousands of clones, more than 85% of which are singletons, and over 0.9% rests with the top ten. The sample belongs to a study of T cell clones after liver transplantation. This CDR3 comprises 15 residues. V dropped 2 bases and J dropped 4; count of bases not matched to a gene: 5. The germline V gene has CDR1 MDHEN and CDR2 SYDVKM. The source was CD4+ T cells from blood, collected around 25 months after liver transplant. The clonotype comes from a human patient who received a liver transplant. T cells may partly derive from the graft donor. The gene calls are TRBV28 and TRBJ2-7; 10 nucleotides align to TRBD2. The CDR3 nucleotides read TGTGCCAGCAGTTTACGAAGCGGGAGGGCATACGAGCAGTACTTC. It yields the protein CASSLRSGRAYEQYF.